This TCR beta chain derives from a study of blood T cell repertoires in COVID-19. Across the whole study: From the United States, Italy and Spain came samples of acute and convalescent COVID-19.

Trimming removed 1 base at V and 4 bases at J, with 13 bases between. CDR3 length equals 15 residues. Germline lookup yields CDR1 MDHEN and CDR2 SYDVKM. In the study's own analysis: Amplifying reference gene primers gave estimates of nucleated cell counts. Generated by immunoSEQ multiplex PCR, the TCRdb table keeps only in-frame clones and is missing some. V and J calls and clone size are as listed in that table; D and trimming were resolved from the DNA. Here the sample spans 200,000 to 250,000 clones, around nine tenths being singletons. Two consecutive negative NP/OP PCR tests, clearance, or resolved symptoms defined Cohort 3 recovery.

The TCR sequence derives from a woman in her 30s who had recovered from COVID-19. Sequencing was done on a sample of PBMCs or T cells enriched from blood (not recorded which). The chain employs TRBV28 and TRBJ1-1; D call uncertain. The CDR3 region has the DNA TGTGCCAGCAGTTTATCGTACGAGGTCGCCACTGAAGCTTTCTTT. Its protein is CASSLSYEVATEAFF.